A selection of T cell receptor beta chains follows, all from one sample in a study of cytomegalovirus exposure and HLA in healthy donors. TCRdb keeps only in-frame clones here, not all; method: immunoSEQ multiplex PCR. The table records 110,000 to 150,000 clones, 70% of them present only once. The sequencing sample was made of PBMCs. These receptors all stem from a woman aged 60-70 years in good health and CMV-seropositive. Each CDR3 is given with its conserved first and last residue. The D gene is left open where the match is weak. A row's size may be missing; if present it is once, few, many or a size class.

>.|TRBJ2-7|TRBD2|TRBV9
CASSVGLAENYEQYF
TGTGCCAGCAGCGTAGGACTAGCTGAAAATTACGAGCAGTACTTC
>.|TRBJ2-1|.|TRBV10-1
CASSFTRGEQFF
TGCGCCAGCAGTTTTACTAGAGGTGAGCAGTTCTTC
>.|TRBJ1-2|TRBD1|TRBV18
CASSPPGQGYGYTF
TGTGCCAGCTCACCTCCCGGACAGGGGTATGGCTACACCTTC
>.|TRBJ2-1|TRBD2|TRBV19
CASSREGLSYNEQFF
TGTGCCAGTAGCCGGGAGGGCCTTTCCTACAATGAGCAGTTCTTC
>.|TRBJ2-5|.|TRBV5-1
CASSVNGGQETQYF
TGCGCCAGCAGCGTGAATGGGGGGCAAGAGACCCAGTACTTC
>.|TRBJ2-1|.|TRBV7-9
CASSSGVKYNEQFF
TGTGCCAGCAGCTCAGGGGTTAAGTACAATGAGCAGTTCTTC
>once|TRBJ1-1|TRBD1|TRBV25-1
CASSEGQGAKAEAFF
TGTGCCAGCAGTGAGGGACAGGGGGCTAAGGCTGAAGCTTTCTTT
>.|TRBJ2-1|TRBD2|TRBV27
CASRGTSGLNEQFF
TGTGCCAGCAGAGGGACTAGCGGTCTCAATGAGCAGTTCTTC
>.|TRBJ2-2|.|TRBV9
CASSASGAGELFF
TGTGCCAGCAGCGCTTCAGGGGCCGGGGAGCTGTTTTTT
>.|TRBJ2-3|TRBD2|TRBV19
CASSLQGLAQYF
TGTGCCAGTAGTCTCCAGGGACTAGCGCAGTATTTT
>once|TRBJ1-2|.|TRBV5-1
CASSPAVAYGYTF
TGCGCCAGCAGCCCAGCGGTGGCCTATGGCTACACCTTC
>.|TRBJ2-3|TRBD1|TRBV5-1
CASSTDRVPDTQYF
TGCGCCAGCAGTACGGACAGGGTCCCAGATACGCAGTATTTT
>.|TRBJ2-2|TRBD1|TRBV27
CASSGTGVTGELFF
TGTGCCAGCAGCGGGACAGGGGTTACCGGGGAGCTGTTTTTT
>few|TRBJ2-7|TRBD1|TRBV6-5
CASSMDRGSYEQYF
TGTGCCAGCAGTATGGACAGGGGGTCGTACGAGCAGTACTTC
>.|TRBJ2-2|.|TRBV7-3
CASSLTSGANTGELFF
TGTGCCAGCAGCTTAACTAGCGGAGCAAACACCGGGGAGCTGTTTTTT
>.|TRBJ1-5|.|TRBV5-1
CASSVETGRGQPQHF
TGCGCCAGCAGCGTCGAAACAGGGAGGGGTCAGCCCCAGCATTTT
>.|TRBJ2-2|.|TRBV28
CASKTSRGTGELFF
TGTGCCAGCAAAACCTCCAGGGGCACCGGGGAGCTGTTTTTT
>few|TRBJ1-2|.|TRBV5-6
CASSRVGYGYTF
TGTGCCAGCAGTCGCGTTGGCTATGGCTACACCTTC
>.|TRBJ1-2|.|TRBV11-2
CASSLNSMSYGYTF
TGTGCCAGCAGCTTAAATTCGATGAGCTATGGCTACACCTTC
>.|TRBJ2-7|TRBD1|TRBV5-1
CASSPGQEQYF
TGCGCCAGCAGCCCGGGACAGGAGCAGTACTTC
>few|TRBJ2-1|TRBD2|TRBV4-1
CASSLSGRADNEQFF
TGCGCCAGCAGCCTTAGCGGGAGGGCGGACAATGAGCAGTTCTTC
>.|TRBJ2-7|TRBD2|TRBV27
CASSHNPSGRHHYEQYF
TGTGCCAGCAGTCACAATCCTAGCGGGAGGCATCACTACGAGCAGTACTTC
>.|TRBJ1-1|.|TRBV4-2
CASSQDMTGNTEAFF
TGTGCCAGCAGCCAAGATATGACAGGTAACACTGAAGCTTTCTTT
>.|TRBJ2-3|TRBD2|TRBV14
CASSPRGRSGRGTDTQYF
TGTGCCAGCAGCCCGAGGGGGCGTAGCGGGAGGGGCACAGATACGCAGTATTTT
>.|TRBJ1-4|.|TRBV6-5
CASSYETRTNEKLFF
TGTGCCAGCAGTTACGAGACACGCACCAATGAAAAACTGTTTTTT
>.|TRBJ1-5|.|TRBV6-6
CASSFGEANNQPQHF
TGTGCCAGCAGTTTTGGGGAGGCGAACAATCAGCCCCAGCATTTT
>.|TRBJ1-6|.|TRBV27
CASSSGLSPLHF
TGTGCCAGCAGTTCCGGTCTATCACCCCTCCACTTT
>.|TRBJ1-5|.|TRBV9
CASSLGLTHNQPQHF
TGTGCCAGCAGCTTGGGACTTACCCACAATCAGCCCCAGCATTTT
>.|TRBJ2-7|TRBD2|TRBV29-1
CSVRAGVYEQYF
TGCAGCGTTCGGGCGGGAGTTTACGAGCAGTACTTC
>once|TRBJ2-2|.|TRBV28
CASSPRQLTGELFF
TGTGCCAGCAGCCCTCGACAGCTCACCGGGGAGCTGTTTTTT
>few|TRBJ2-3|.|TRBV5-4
CASSFTPGTEGTPDTQYF
TGTGCCAGCAGCTTTACACCGGGGACTGAAGGAACGCCAGATACGCAGTATTTT
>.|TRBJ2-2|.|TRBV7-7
CASSTGQPAGELFF
TGTGCCAGCAGCACAGGACAGCCCGCCGGGGAGCTGTTTTTT
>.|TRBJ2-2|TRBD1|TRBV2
CASSANRGSTGELFF
TGTGCCAGCAGTGCTAACAGGGGGAGCACCGGGGAGCTGTTTTTT
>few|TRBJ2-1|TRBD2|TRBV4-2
CASSQDWVAGESGYEQFF
TGTGCCAGCAGCCAAGATTGGGTAGCGGGAGAAAGTGGCTATGAGCAGTTCTTC
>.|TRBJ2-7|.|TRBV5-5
CASSLYSAYEQYF
TGTGCCAGCAGCCTGTACTCCGCTTACGAGCAGTACTTC
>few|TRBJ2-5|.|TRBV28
CASSGGVETQYF
TGTGCCAGCAGCGGAGGGGTGGAGACCCAGTACTTC
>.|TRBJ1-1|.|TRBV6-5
CASSYELNTEAFF
TGTGCCAGCAGTTACGAGTTGAACACTGAAGCTTTCTTT
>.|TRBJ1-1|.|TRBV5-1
CASRNEGVNTEAFF
TGCGCCAGCCGCAATGAGGGGGTGAACACTGAAGCTTTCTTT
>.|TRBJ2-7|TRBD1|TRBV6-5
CASRGTGNVYEQYF
TGTGCCAGCAGGGGGACAGGGAACGTTTACGAGCAGTACTTC
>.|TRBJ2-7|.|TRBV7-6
CASSSPEAYEQYF
TGTGCCAGCAGCTCTCCGGAGGCGTACGAGCAGTACTTC
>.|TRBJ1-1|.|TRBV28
CASSLYGRGNRITEAFF
TGTGCCAGCAGTTTATATGGCAGGGGAAATAGAATCACTGAAGCTTTCTTT
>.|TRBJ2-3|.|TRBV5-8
CASYHGSRSSVDTQYF
TGTGCCAGCTACCATGGGAGCAGGTCGTCGGTAGATACGCAGTATTTT
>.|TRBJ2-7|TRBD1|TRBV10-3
CAISGGQTYEQYF
TGTGCCATCAGTGGGGGACAGACCTACGAGCAGTACTTC
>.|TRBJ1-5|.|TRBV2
CASTESWGQPQHF
TGTGCCAGCACTGAAAGCTGGGGCCAGCCCCAGCATTTT
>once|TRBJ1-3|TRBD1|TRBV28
CASSLRQGAGGNTIYF
TGTGCCAGCAGTTTACGACAGGGGGCGGGAGGAAACACCATATATTTT
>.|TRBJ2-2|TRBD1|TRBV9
CASSVGGQGANGELFF
TGTGCCAGCAGCGTAGGGGGACAGGGGGCGAACGGGGAGCTGTTTTTT